Included here is one T cell receptor beta chain sequence, with context. TCRdb's table, derived via immunoSEQ multiplex PCR, lists solely in-frame clones and lacks some. The table has just under 150,000 clones, roughly 87% seen once; the top ten hold around 1.6%. This specimen belongs to a study of blood T cell repertoires in COVID-19. The specimen sequenced was peripheral blood. The sequence came from a human donor in a cohort sampled during active COVID-19.

DNA of the CDR3: TGTGCCAGCAGTTACTCGCCATACAACTCTGGAAACACCATATATTTT. Translated: CASSYSPYNSGNTIYF. This sequence joins TRBV6-6 and TRBJ1-3; D is uncertain. This CDR3 contains 16 residues. Germline V gene lookup returns CDR1 MNHNY and CDR2 SVGAGI (reference sequence). The V end was cut by 0 bases, the J end by 0 bases, with 9 bases between.